Listed below are T cell receptor beta chains from one sample, sequenced in a study of beta chain features in type 1 diabetes. The repertoire was sequenced with immunoSEQ multiplex PCR; TCRdb's copy has only in-frame clones and lacks some. Of 430,000 or so clones in the sample, roughly an eighth are singletons; the top ten hold 0.045% to 0.06%. Material for sequencing was naive CD4+ T cells from blood. These receptors all come from a woman aged 18-35 years in good health. CDR3s include the opening cysteine and the closing phenylalanine or tryptophan. A D gene is named only where the DNA matches it firmly. A row's size may be missing; if present it is once, few, many or a size class.

cdr3_nt cdr3_aa j_call v_call d_call clone_size
TGTGCCAGCAGCTTAGCGGGACACAAGCTCTCTGGGGCCAACGTCCTGACTTTC CASSLAGHKLSGANVLTF TRBJ2-6 TRBV7-8 . .
TGTGCCAGCAGCCCGGCCGTGGGCTACTCCTACGAGCAGTACTTC CASSPAVGYSYEQYF TRBJ2-7 TRBV5-4 . few
TGTGCCAGCAGTGACGGTCGAGCCCGCGCAGATGAGCAGTTCTTC CASSDGRARADEQFF TRBJ2-1 TRBV2 . few
TGTGCCAGCAGCGTAGCTGCGGGGGGCCAGGCCGGGGAGCTGTTTTTT CASSVAAGGQAGELFF TRBJ2-2 TRBV9 TRBD2 .
TGCGCCAGCAGCTGGACCAGCGGAGTGGGGCAAGAGACCCAGTACTTC CASSWTSGVGQETQYF TRBJ2-5 TRBV5-1 . .
TGTGCCAGCAGCTTAGATGCACAGCGCGGGAATGAGCAGTTCTTC CASSLDAQRGNEQFF TRBJ2-1 TRBV7-9 . many
TGTGCCAGCAGCTTGGAGGGACTAGCGGCATTAAACATTCAGTACTTC CASSLEGLAALNIQYF TRBJ2-4 TRBV5-6 TRBD2 few
TGTGCCAGCAGCCGAACAGGGGGCACTGAAGCTTTCTTT CASSRTGGTEAFF TRBJ1-1 TRBV6-6 TRBD1 .
TGTGCCATCAGTGAGTCGGGGGACTATGGCTACACCTTC CAISESGDYGYTF TRBJ1-2 TRBV10-3 . few
TGTGCCAGCAGTTACGCGAGGGGAGGGCGCACTGAAGCTTTCTTT CASSYARGGRTEAFF TRBJ1-1 TRBV6-5 . few
TGTGCCAGCAGCTTAGGACGACTAGCGGACACAGATACGCAGTATTTT CASSLGRLADTDTQYF TRBJ2-3 TRBV11-3 TRBD2 .
TGTGCCAGCAGTCGCGTCGGTGGTCAGCCCCAGCATTTT CASSRVGGQPQHF TRBJ1-5 TRBV14 . few
TGTGCCAGCAGCCCAGCTTCCCGACCCCTCACAGATACGCAGTATTTT CASSPASRPLTDTQYF TRBJ2-3 TRBV5-7 . .
TGTGCCATCATGGCAGCCAACCTCTATGGCTACACCTTC CAIMAANLYGYTF TRBJ1-2 TRBV10-3 . .
TGTGCCGGCCGTTCCGGATACAATGAGCAGTTCTTC CAGRSGYNEQFF TRBJ2-1 TRBV28 . few
TGCGCCAGCAGATTCATTAGCGAGAACACCGGGGAGCTGTTTTTT CASRFISENTGELFF TRBJ2-2 TRBV5-1 . few
TGTGCCACAGGGAGTTGGGACCAAGGGTTTGTCATTCAGTACTTC CATGSWDQGFVIQYF TRBJ2-4 TRBV19 . few
TGCGCCAGCACCTCGGGAGAACCCGAGCAGTACTTC CASTSGEPEQYF TRBJ2-7 TRBV5-1 . few
TGCGCCAGCAGCCAAGATAGGTTATGGGGTAACACTGAAGCTTTCTTT CASSQDRLWGNTEAFF TRBJ1-1 TRBV4-3 . few
TGTGCCAGCAGCCCCGATAGGGGCGTCCAAGAGACCCAGTACTTC CASSPDRGVQETQYF TRBJ2-5 TRBV6-5 . few
TGTGCCAGCAGCTTAAACTCTGGGTCTGGGGAAAAACTGTTTTTT CASSLNSGSGEKLFF TRBJ1-4 TRBV7-9 . few
TGCAGCGTTCGACAGGGGGCATGGGGGGACACTGAAGCTTTCTTT CSVRQGAWGDTEAFF TRBJ1-1 TRBV29-1 TRBD1 .
TGCAGCGTTAAAGGGGGGACTAGCAATCAGCCCCAGCATTTT CSVKGGTSNQPQHF TRBJ1-5 TRBV29-1 . few
TGTGCCAGCAGCTTAACCTTAACCGGGGAGCTGTTTTTT CASSLTLTGELFF TRBJ2-2 TRBV7-3 . few
TGTGCCAGCAGCCCGCGGGCCCCCAACGCATATGGCTACACCTTC CASSPRAPNAYGYTF TRBJ1-2 TRBV7-2 . few
TGTGCCAGCAGCTTAACCGGGACAGGGACCGGGGAGCTGTTTTTT CASSLTGTGTGELFF TRBJ2-2 TRBV7-9 TRBD1 few
TGCGCCAGCAGCTTGGCCTGGACAGCGGATTATGGCTACACCTTC CASSLAWTADYGYTF TRBJ1-2 TRBV5-1 . few
TGCAGCGTGGTGGCTTCCTACGAGCAGTACTTC CSVVASYEQYF TRBJ2-7 TRBV29-1 . .
TGCGCCAGCAGCTTGTTGCCGAGGGGATCGAAAAACATTCAGTACTTC CASSLLPRGSKNIQYF TRBJ2-4 TRBV5-1 . few
TGCTCGATGACAGGGAATGAGCAGTTCTTC CSMTGNEQFF TRBJ2-1 TRBV20-1 TRBD1 few
TGTGCCAGCAGGAGACTAGTCCAAGAGACCCAGTACTTC CASRRLVQETQYF TRBJ2-5 TRBV27 . .
TGTGCCTGGAAGGGGATGAATGAGCAGTTCTTC CAWKGMNEQFF TRBJ2-1 TRBV30 . few
TGTGCCAGCAGTGGGTACGGTACGGCTGAGCAGTTCTTC CASSGYGTAEQFF TRBJ2-1 TRBV25-1 . .
TGTGCCAGCATACCCGGACAGATCCGACATGGTGAGCAGTTCTTC CASIPGQIRHGEQFF TRBJ2-1 TRBV6-1 . .
TGTGCCAGCAGCTTAGCCAGGGCAAAAACAGATACGCAGTATTTT CASSLARAKTDTQYF TRBJ2-3 TRBV7-2 . .
TGTGCCAGCAGCTTAGGGACAGGGGGCGTGGAGACCCAGTACTTC CASSLGTGGVETQYF TRBJ2-5 TRBV7-2 TRBD1 .
TGTGCCTGGAGGCTAACAGGCGACGGGACCCAGTACTTC CAWRLTGDGTQYF TRBJ2-5 TRBV30 . few
TGTGCCAGCAGCCAAGATCGGGTAGACGTCAGGGATACCGGGGAGCTGTTTTTT CASSQDRVDVRDTGELFF TRBJ2-2 TRBV4-2 . .
TGTGCCAGCAGTTCGGACCCGAACACTGAAGCTTTCTTT CASSSDPNTEAFF TRBJ1-1 TRBV28 . few
TGTGCCAGCAGCTCCTCGGATGTAGTTGGAACTGAAGCTTTCTTT CASSSSDVVGTEAFF TRBJ1-1 TRBV9 . few